This T cell receptor beta chain appears in the sequencing data of a study of OX40 agonist ivuxolimab in advanced cancers. For the study at large: Antecedent anti-PD-1, anti-PD-L1 or anti-CTLA-4 therapy was permissible, with about 40% having received some. Points from the study as a whole: The study observed clonal expansion of CD4+ and CD8+ blood T cells by week 6 at 0.1 to 3.0 mg/kg.

Only in-frame clones appear in the TCRdb table, and some are missing; sequencing was by immunoSEQ multiplex PCR. This sample carries some 20,000 clones, 75% to 90% of them seen once, and the ten largest clones take 30%. Germline V lookup: CDR1 MNHNS, CDR2 SASEGT. The V gene lost 2 bases and the J gene lost 2 bases, with 11 bases spanning the gap. The CDR3 totals 15 residues. This clone was picked up one time. Its matching antigen is unknown. The sequence was collected from an adult with an advanced solid tumor such as melanoma, head and neck, liver or kidney cancer. The chain combines TRBV6-1 with TRBJ2-3; D is ambiguous. This material consisted of CD4+ or CD8+ T cells sorted from blood, taken in a trial of the OX40 agonist ivuxolimab. The CDR3 region is CASSESHGYTDTQYF. The CDR3 DNA is TGTGCCAGCAGTGAATCTCACGGGTACACAGATACGCAGTATTTT.